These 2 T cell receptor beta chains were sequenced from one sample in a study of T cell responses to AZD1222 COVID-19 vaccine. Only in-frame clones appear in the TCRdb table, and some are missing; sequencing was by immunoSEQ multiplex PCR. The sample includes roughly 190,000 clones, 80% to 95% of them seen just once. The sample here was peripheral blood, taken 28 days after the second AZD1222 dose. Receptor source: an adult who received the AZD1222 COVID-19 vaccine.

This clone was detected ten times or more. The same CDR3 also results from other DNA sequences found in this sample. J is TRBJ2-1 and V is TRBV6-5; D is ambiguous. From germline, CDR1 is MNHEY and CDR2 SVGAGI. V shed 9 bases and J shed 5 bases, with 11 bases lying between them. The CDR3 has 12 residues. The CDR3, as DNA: TGTGCCAGTAGTAAACATAACAATGAGCAGTTCTTC. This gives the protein CASSKHNNEQFF.

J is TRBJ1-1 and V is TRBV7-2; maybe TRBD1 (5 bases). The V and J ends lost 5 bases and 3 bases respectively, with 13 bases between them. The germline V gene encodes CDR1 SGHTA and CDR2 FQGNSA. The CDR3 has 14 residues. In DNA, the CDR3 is TGTGCCAGCAGCCGTGTGGGGGGGGACACTGAAGCTTTCTTT. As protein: CASSRVGGDTEAFF. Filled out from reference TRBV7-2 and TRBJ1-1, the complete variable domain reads GAGVSQSPSNKVTEKGKDVELRCDPISGHTALYWYRQSLGQGLEFLIYFQGNSAPDKSGLPSDRFSAERTGGSVSTLTIQRTQQEDSAVYLCASSRVGGDTEAFFGQGTRLTVV.